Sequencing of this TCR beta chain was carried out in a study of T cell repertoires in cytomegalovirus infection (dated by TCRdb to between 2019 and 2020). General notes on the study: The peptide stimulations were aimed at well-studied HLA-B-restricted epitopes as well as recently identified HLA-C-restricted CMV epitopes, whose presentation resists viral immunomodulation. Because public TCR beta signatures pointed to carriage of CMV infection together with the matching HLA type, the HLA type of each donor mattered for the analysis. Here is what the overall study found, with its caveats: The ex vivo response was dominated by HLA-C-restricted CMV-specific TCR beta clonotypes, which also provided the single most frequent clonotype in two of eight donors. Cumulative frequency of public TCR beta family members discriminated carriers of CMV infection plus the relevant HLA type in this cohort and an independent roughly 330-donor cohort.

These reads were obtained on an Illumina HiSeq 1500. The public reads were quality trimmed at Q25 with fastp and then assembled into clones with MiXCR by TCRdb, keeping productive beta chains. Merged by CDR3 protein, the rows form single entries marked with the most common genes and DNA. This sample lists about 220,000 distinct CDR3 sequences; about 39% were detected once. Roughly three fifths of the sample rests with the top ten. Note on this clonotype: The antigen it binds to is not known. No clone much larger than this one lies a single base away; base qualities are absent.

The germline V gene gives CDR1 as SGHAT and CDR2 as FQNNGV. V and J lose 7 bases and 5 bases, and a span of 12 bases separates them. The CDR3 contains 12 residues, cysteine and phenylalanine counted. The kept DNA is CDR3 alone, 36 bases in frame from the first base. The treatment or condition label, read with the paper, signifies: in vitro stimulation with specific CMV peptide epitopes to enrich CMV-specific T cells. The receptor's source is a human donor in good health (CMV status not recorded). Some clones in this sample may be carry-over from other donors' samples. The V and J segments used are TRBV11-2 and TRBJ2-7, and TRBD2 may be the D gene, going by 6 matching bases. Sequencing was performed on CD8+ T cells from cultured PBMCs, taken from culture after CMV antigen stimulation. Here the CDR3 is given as CASNWEENEQYF. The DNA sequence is TGTGCCAGCAACTGGGAGGAGAACGAGCAGTACTTC.